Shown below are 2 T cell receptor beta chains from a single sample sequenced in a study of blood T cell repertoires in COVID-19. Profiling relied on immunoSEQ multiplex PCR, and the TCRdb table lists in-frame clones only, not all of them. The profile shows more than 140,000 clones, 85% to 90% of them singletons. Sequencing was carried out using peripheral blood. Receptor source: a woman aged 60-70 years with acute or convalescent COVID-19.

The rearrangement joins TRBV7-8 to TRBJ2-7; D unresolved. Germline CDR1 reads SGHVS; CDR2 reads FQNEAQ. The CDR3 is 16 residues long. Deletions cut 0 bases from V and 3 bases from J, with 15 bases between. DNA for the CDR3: TGTGCCAGCAGCTTAGCTCGGGTGACCTCATTCTACGAGCAGTACTTC. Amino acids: CASSLARVTSFYEQYF.

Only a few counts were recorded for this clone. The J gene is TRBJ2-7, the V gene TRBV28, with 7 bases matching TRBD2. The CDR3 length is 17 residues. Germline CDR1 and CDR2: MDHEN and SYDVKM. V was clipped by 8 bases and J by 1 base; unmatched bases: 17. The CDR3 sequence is CASSITAGASGSYEQYF. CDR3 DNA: TGTGCCAGCTCCATCACGGCTGGGGCTAGCGGATCCTACGAGCAGTACTTC.